The 2 T cell receptor beta chains listed next were all sequenced from one sample in a study of shared clonotypes between healthy human individuals. Here immunoSEQ multiplex PCR was the method, and the copy in TCRdb shows in-frame clones only, minus some. The table has more than 2 million clones, around 96% seen once. Naivety among CD8 cells was defined by CD45RO negativity and positive CCR7 selection, thereby excluding terminally differentiated effector memory CD45RA+ cells. The sample was naive CD8+ T cells sorted from blood. Receptors were obtained from a man younger than 35 in good health.

This sequence joins TRBV27 and TRBJ1-6; the D is unclear. CDR3 length equals 17 residues. Germline-derived CDR1 and CDR2 are MNHEY and SMNVEV (reference sequence). V was shortened by 0 bases and J by 4 bases, with 13 bases between the two germline ends. CDR3 DNA sequence: TGTGCCAGCAGTTTATCAGCAGTCTTCGCGTATAATTCACCCCTCCACTTT. This codes for CASSLSAVFAYNSPLHF.

The V call is TRBV5-4, the J call TRBJ2-5; D gene uncertain. The V and J ends lost 0 bases and 3 bases respectively, with 6 bases between them. Germline V gene sequence: CDR1 SGHNT, CDR2 YYREEE (reference sequence). The CDR3 extends over 13 amino acids. The CDR3 region is CASSLEPEETQYF. The CDR3 nucleotides are TGTGCCAGCAGCTTGGAACCAGAAGAGACCCAGTACTTC.